Listed below are T cell receptor beta chains from one sample, sequenced in a study of T cells in Graves' hyperthyroidism and ophthalmopathy. From the multiplex PCR reads, TCRdb called clonotypes with MiXCR, one entry per CDR3 protein. The sample lists about 610,000 distinct CDR3 sequences, 14% to 15% occurring once. Material: blood. These receptors originate from a woman aged 40 to 55 with Graves' ophthalmopathy. CDR3s include the opening cysteine and the closing phenylalanine or tryptophan. A D gene is named only where the DNA matches it firmly. Expanded clones are given a class, and other clones once, few, many or no size at all.

clone_size	v_call	d_call	j_call	cdr3_nt	cdr3_aa
few	TRBV6-5	TRBD2	TRBJ2-7	TGTGCCAGCAGTTACCCCGGGGCTAGCGGGAACTCCTACGAGCAGTACTTC	CASSYPGASGNSYEQYF
many	TRBV11-2	-	TRBJ2-1	TGTGCCAGCAGCACCACTAATGAGCAGTTCTTC	CASSTTNEQFF
many	TRBV19	-	TRBJ2-4	TGTGCCAGTAGCCTGAGAGCGGGCCTGGGTGAAAACATTCAGTACTTC	CASSLRAGLGENIQYF
-	TRBV12-3/TRBV12-4	TRBD1	TRBJ2-7	TGTGCCAGCAGTAGAGTGGGACAGGGGGCGGTCTACGAGCAGTACTTC	CASSRVGQGAVYEQYF
-	TRBV28	-	TRBJ1-5	TGTGCCAGCACCGATTGCAGTGGGGGCGCATGCCAGCCCCAGCATTTT	CASTDCSGGACQPQHF
many	TRBV6-2/TRBV6-3	-	TRBJ2-6	TGTGCCAGCAGTTACTCCCCCGGCCAAGCAAGCTCTGGGGCCAACGTCCTGACTTTC	CASSYSPGQASSGANVLTF
few	TRBV4-1	-	TRBJ1-2	TGCGCCAGCAGCCAAGCGGGGTCGGGCAGGGACTTCTATGGCTACACCTTC	CASSQAGSGRDFYGYTF
few	TRBV11-1	-	TRBJ2-2	TGTGCCAGCAGCTTTGGTCCGGGAAGGAACACCGGGGAGCTGTTTTTT	CASSFGPGRNTGELFF
many	TRBV27	-	TRBJ1-2	TGTGCCAGCAGTTTATCCGGGACGAACTATGGCTACACCTTC	CASSLSGTNYGYTF
-	TRBV10-3	-	TRBJ1-3	TGTGCCATCAGTGAGTCGATCCAGATTCTCTCTGGAAACACCATATATTTT	CAISESIQILSGNTIYF
many	TRBV6-5	-	TRBJ2-5	TGTGCCAGCAGTCCCACCGGGACGGAACAAGAGACCCAGTACTTC	CASSPTGTEQETQYF
-	TRBV6-2/TRBV6-3	-	TRBJ2-7	TGTGCCAGCATAGGGTCCAGAGCCCCTTACGAGCAGTACTTC	CASIGSRAPYEQYF